These 32 T cell receptor beta chains came from one sample sequenced in a study of T-cell memory formation after mild COVID-19. TCRdb re-derived calls from the 5' RACE reads in MiXCR, one entry per CDR3 protein. The sample has fewer than 5,000 distinct CDR3 sequences, 24% seen once; the top ten hold 2.2%. What was sequenced was PBMCs or a T cell subset sorted from them (not recorded which). The source is an adult who had mild COVID-19 (a few samples of this study predate the infection). Cell type and time point are not known.

The V and J genes are TRBV13 and TRBJ2-7; 8 nucleotides align to TRBD2. This CDR3 spans 13 amino acids. Germline CDR1 reads PRHDT; CDR2 reads FYEKMQ (reference sequence). Trimming cost V 5 bases and J 7 bases; bases outside gene matches: 7. CDR3 sequence: CASSRAGAGEQYF. The DNA for the CDR3 is TGTGCCAGCAGCCGAGCGGGGGCTGGGGAGCAGTACTTC. The full variable domain, completed using reference TRBV13 and TRBJ2-7, is AAGVIQSPRHLIKEKRETATLKCYPIPRHDTVYWYQQGPGQDPQFLISFYEKMQSDKGSIPDRFSAQQFSDYHSELNMSSLELGDSALYFCASSRAGAGEQYFGPGTRLTVT.

In this sample, this clonotype is medium-sized (0.01 to 0.1%). This chain uses TRBV3-1 with TRBJ2-7; D is perhaps TRBD2 (5 bases). The V end lost 2 bases, the J end lost 7 bases, and 12 bases lay between the germline ends. From germline, CDR1 is LGHDT and CDR2 YNNKEL (reference sequence). CDR3 length: 13 amino acids. CDR3 amino acids: CASSQLTREEQYF. DNA for the CDR3: TGTGCCAGCAGCCAATTGACGAGGGAGGAGCAGTACTTC.

The gene calls are TRBV10-1 and TRBJ2-5; tentatively, D is TRBD1 or TRBD2 (7 bases each). The CDR3 has 14 residues. V was clipped by 3 bases and J by 5 bases, with 13 bases between them. Germline loops: CDR1 WNHNN, CDR2 SYGVQD (reference sequence). The CDR3: CASSEAGQSETQYF. The CDR3 DNA sequence: TGCGCCAGCAGTGAAGCGGGACAGTCCGAGACCCAGTACTTC.

This clonotype is medium-sized in the sample. This chain links TRBV6-2 or TRBV6-3 with TRBJ1-6, with D perhaps TRBD1 (5 bases). This CDR3 has 14 residues. The V end lost 11 bases, the J end lost 5 bases, and 16 bases lay between the germline ends. Per the germline V gene, CDR1 is MNHEY and CDR2 is SVGEGT. The CDR3: CAGHGTADNSPLHF. In nucleotides, the CDR3 is TGTGCCGGCCACGGGACGGCTGATAATTCACCCCTCCACTTT.

By proportion, this clonotype is medium-sized (0.01 to 0.1%). The chain has TRBV5-1 and TRBJ2-1, with TRBD2 as a possible D gene (6 bases). CDR3 size: 14 residues. The germline V gene has CDR1 SGHRS and CDR2 YFSETQ. The V gene lost 5 bases and the J gene lost 4 bases, with 13 bases spanning the gap. Written as DNA, the CDR3 is TGCGCCAGCAGGAGTGGGGGGTCATACAATGAGCAGTTCTTC. It specifies CASRSGGSYNEQFF. The full variable domain, with the rest looked up from reference TRBV5-1 and TRBJ2-1, is KAGVTQTPRYLIKTRGQQVTLSCSPISGHRSVSWYQQTPGQGLQFLFEYFSETQRNKGNFPGRFSGRQFSNSRSEMNVSTLELGDSALYLCASRSGGSYNEQFFGPGTRLTVL.

The chain couples TRBV4-1 to TRBJ1-2; the D is unclear. Germline CDR1 and CDR2: MGHRA and YSYEKL. The ends were cut back, 1 base at V and 5 bases at J, with 11 bases in the middle. The CDR3 contains 14 residues. The CDR3 reads CASSQVRTGYGYTF. CDR3 bases: TGCGCCAGCAGCCAAGTAAGGACGGGTTATGGCTACACCTTC.

This clonotype rates as medium-sized. The V gene is TRBV18, the J gene TRBJ2-1; 10 nucleotides agree with TRBD1. With V trimmed by 3 bases and J by 5 bases, 7 bases remained unmatched. CDR1 KGHSH and CDR2 LQKENI come from the germline V gene. CDR3 length: 16 residues. This CDR3 is CASSPRQGATDNEQFF. The CDR3 nucleotides read TGTGCCAGCTCACCTCGACAGGGGGCTACCGACAATGAGCAGTTCTTC. Full variable domain (missing parts from reference TRBV18 and TRBJ2-1): NAGVMQNPRHLVRRRGQEARLRCSPMKGHSHVYWYRQLPEEGLKFMVYLQKENIIDESGMPKERFSAEFPKEGPSILRIQQVVRGDSAAYFCASSPRQGATDNEQFFGPGTRLTVL.

This clonotype is medium-sized (0.01 to 0.1%). The rearrangement links TRBV9 to TRBJ2-3; 8 nucleotides agree with TRBD2. Germline V gives CDR1 SGDLS, CDR2 YYNGEE. This CDR3 comprises 15 residues. The trim removed 2 bases at V and 0 bases at J, leaving 2 bases unmatched. CDR3 nucleotide sequence: TGTGCCAGCAGCGTGGTAGCGGGGAGCACAGATACGCAGTATTTT. It encodes CASSVVAGSTDTQYF.

This clonotype qualifies as medium-sized. The chain is built from TRBV7-9 and TRBJ2-5, with unresolved D. Trimming removed 1 base from V and 1 base from J, with 4 bases in between. The CDR3 extends over 13 amino acids. The germline V gene has CDR1 SEHNR and CDR2 FQNEAQ (reference sequence). The CDR3: CASSLEGQETQYF. CDR3 coding DNA: TGTGCCAGCAGCTTAGAGGGCCAAGAGACCCAGTACTTC.

This chain links TRBV3-1 with TRBJ2-5; unclear D gene. Germline V gene data show CDR1 as LGHDT and CDR2 as YNNKEL (reference sequence). The length of the CDR3 is 12 residues. With 1 base removed from V and 4 bases from J, the gap between germline ends came to 4 bases. CDR3 coding DNA: TGTGCCAGCAGCCAAGTTGGAGAGACCCAGTACTTC. The encoded protein is CASSQVGETQYF.

This clonotype is medium-sized within its sample. This chain links TRBV5-6 with TRBJ1-1; D possibly corresponds to TRBD1 (5 bases). Germline CDR1 and CDR2: SGHDT and YYEEEE. Trimming took off 0 bases at V and 6 bases at J, with 18 bases between the two ends. The CDR3 is 16 residues long. The CDR3, as DNA: TGTGCCAGCAGCTTGGAAGGGTACGGGACGCCGGCTGAAGCTTTCTTT. Translation gives CASSLEGYGTPAEAFF.

This clonotype qualifies as medium-sized. The gene calls are TRBV12-3 or TRBV12-4 and TRBJ2-3; D is undetermined. The V end was cut by 6 bases, the J end by 0 bases, with 10 bases between. This CDR3 spans 14 amino acids. This CDR3 reads CASRPPTSTDTQYF. DNA of the CDR3: TGTGCCAGCAGACCTCCCACTAGCACAGATACGCAGTATTTT.

This clonotype was detected a few times. Possible read error: a much larger clone is one base away. This chain uses TRBV19 with TRBJ2-1; 11 bases are a match to TRBD2. V shed 6 bases, J shed 3 bases, and the junction held 4 bases outside the gene matches. Germline values: CDR1 LNHDA, CDR2 SQIVND (reference sequence). The CDR3 spans 15 residues. The CDR3 nucleotides read TGTGCCAGTAGAATGACTAGCGGGGACTACAATGAGCAGTTCTTC. As protein: CASRMTSGDYNEQFF.

In its sample, this clonotype was seen many times. This sequence joins TRBV7-9 and TRBJ1-4; D gene unclear. This CDR3 spans 14 amino acids. V lost 1 base and J lost 7, with 10 bases in between. Germline values: CDR1 SEHNR, CDR2 FQNEAQ (reference sequence). CDR3 residues: CASSLEPGAEKLFF. Written as DNA, the CDR3 is TGTGCCAGCAGCTTAGAGCCGGGCGCTGAAAAACTGTTTTTT.

In this sample, this clonotype is medium-sized. The chain employs TRBV28 and TRBJ2-5; D perhaps matches TRBD2 (5 bases). The CDR3 has 15 amino acids. V was shortened by 11 bases and J by 1 base, with 20 bases between the two germline ends. Per germline, CDR1 MDHEN and CDR2 SYDVKM. CDR3 in amino acids: CAAGPVGAPQETQYF. In DNA form, the CDR3 reads TGTGCCGCGGGTCCGGTGGGCGCGCCCCAAGAGACCCAGTACTTC.

By share of the sample, this clonotype is medium-sized. The chain is built from TRBV15 and TRBJ2-1; 8 bases match TRBD1. CDR1 is LNHNV, CDR2 YYDKDF, per germline (reference sequence). Trimming removed 3 bases from V and 7 bases from J; junction bases left unmatched: 8. The CDR3 length is 15 residues. The CDR3 DNA follows: TGTGCCACCAGCAGTTCAGGGGGCCTTTGGAATGAGCAGTTCTTC. Translated, it gives CATSSSGGLWNEQFF.

Relative to its sample, this clonotype is medium-sized. The rearrangement joins TRBV9 to TRBJ2-5; 9 bases match TRBD2. V dropped 4 bases and J dropped 2; count of bases not matched to a gene: 6. The CDR3 runs 15 residues. The V gene's germline CDR1 is SGDLS and CDR2 YYNGEE. The DNA of the CDR3 is TGTGCCAGCAGCCCCCGGACTAGCGAGCAAGAGACCCAGTACTTC. Its translation is CASSPRTSEQETQYF.

Ten or more counts support this clonotype. The rearrangement links TRBV27 to TRBJ1-2; 7 bases map to TRBD1. The CDR3 covers 16 residues. The germline gives CDR1 MNHEY, CDR2 SMNVEV (reference sequence). V shed 5 bases, J shed 4 bases, and the junction held 13 bases outside the gene matches. CDR3 bases: TGTGCCAGCAGTCCCAGACAGGGCCAATCCCCCTATGGCTACACCTTC. Protein sequence: CASSPRQGQSPYGYTF.

This clonotype ranks as medium-sized. V and J are TRBV27 and TRBJ2-3; 14 positions match TRBD2. The CDR3 covers 16 residues. Trimming cost V 3 bases and J 4 bases; bases outside gene matches: 3. The germline V gene has CDR1 MNHEY and CDR2 SMNVEV (reference sequence). CDR3 bases: TGTGCCAGCAGTTTGGTGACTAGCGGGGGGGCAGATACGCAGTATTTT. Protein: CASSLVTSGGADTQYF.

By share, this clonotype counts as medium-sized. This chain links TRBV2 with TRBJ1-4; tentative D call: TRBD1 (5 bases). This CDR3 spans 15 amino acids. The ends were cut back, 2 bases at V and 8 bases at J, with 15 bases in the middle. Germline CDR1 SNHLY, CDR2 FYNNEI. CDR3 bases: TGTGCCAGCAGTGAAAGGGACCTTAGAGGGGAAAAACTGTTTTTT. It codes for CASSERDLRGEKLFF.

This clonotype is labeled as medium-sized. This chain joins TRBV24-1 and TRBJ2-3; 12 nucleotides align to TRBD2. The CDR3 is 17 amino acids. Germline V gives CDR1 KGHDR, CDR2 SFDVKD. The trim removed 3 bases at V and 4 bases at J, leaving 7 bases unmatched. The CDR3 region has the DNA TGTGCCACCAGTGATCCAAAACTAGCGGGGGGTCCAGATACGCAGTATTTT. Encoded protein: CATSDPKLAGGPDTQYF.

The J gene is TRBJ2-1, the V gene TRBV5-6, with D unresolved. From germline, CDR1 is SGHDT and CDR2 YYEEEE. V lost 3 bases and J lost 3, with 10 bases in between. CDR3 length equals 14 residues. This CDR3 is CASSSDGSYNEQFF. The DNA for the CDR3 is TGTGCCAGCAGCTCCGACGGTAGCTACAATGAGCAGTTCTTC. Full variable domain (missing parts from reference TRBV5-6 and TRBJ2-1): DAGVTQSPTHLIKTRGQQVTLRCSPKSGHDTVSWYQQALGQGPQFIFQYYEEEERQRGNFPDRFSGHQFPNYSSELNVNALLLGDSALYLCASSSDGSYNEQFFGPGTRLTVL.

Within the sample, this clonotype is medium-sized (0.01 to 0.1%). The rearrangement joins TRBV12-3 or TRBV12-4 to TRBJ2-3; D gene uncertain. V was cut by 4 bases and J by 3 bases, with 2 bases left in between. This CDR3 contains 11 residues. The CDR3 sequence is CASSSTDTQYF. DNA of the CDR3: TGTGCCAGCAGTTCAACAGATACGCAGTATTTT.

The gene calls are TRBV28 and TRBJ2-3; the D is unclear. Between the trimmed V and J ends, which lost 7 bases and 4 bases, there was a span of 6 bases. CDR1 and CDR2 from the germline V gene are MDHEN and SYDVKM. This CDR3 has 11 amino acids. The CDR3 nucleotides are TGTGCCAGCACGCGTTCAGATACGCAGTATTTT. Translation: CASTRSDTQYF. Full variable domain (outside the CDR3, taken from reference TRBV28 and TRBJ2-3): DVKVTQSSRYLVKRTGEKVFLECVQDMDHENMFWYRQDPGLGLRLIYFSYDVKMKEKGDIPEGYSVSREKKERFSLILESASTNQTSMYLCASTRSDTQYFGPGTRLTVL.

By share of the sample, this clonotype is medium-sized. The rearrangement links TRBV7-8 to TRBJ1-6; 8 nucleotides line up with TRBD1. CDR1 SGHVS and CDR2 FQNEAQ come from the germline V gene. The junction had 0 bases not matched to a gene; V was cut back by 2 bases and J by 9 bases. This CDR3 has 13 residues. DNA for the CDR3: TGTGCCAGCAGCTTAACAGGGGGTTCACCCCTCCACTTT. Protein product: CASSLTGGSPLHF.

This chain uses TRBV4-1 with TRBJ1-1, with 8 bases matching TRBD1. Trimming removed 4 bases from V and 1 base from J; junction bases left unmatched: 2. Germline V gives CDR1 MGHRA, CDR2 YSYEKL. The CDR3 has 14 amino acids. This CDR3 reads CASSLTGGNTEAFF. The CDR3 bases are TGCGCCAGCAGCCTTACAGGGGGGAACACTGAAGCTTTCTTT.

This clonotype has a count of ten or more. V usage is TRBV24-1 and J usage is TRBJ1-1, with TRBD1 as a possible D gene (5 bases). The germline V gene has CDR1 KGHDR and CDR2 SFDVKD. The CDR3 length is 14 residues. V was trimmed by 4 bases and J by 6 bases, leaving 14 bases between them. The CDR3 loop is CATSEAGLWAEAFF. The CDR3 bases are TGTGCCACCAGTGAGGCGGGGCTTTGGGCTGAAGCTTTCTTT.

The CDR3: CASGARAGGGPDTQYF. Written as DNA, the CDR3 is TGTGCCAGCGGGGCCAGAGCGGGAGGGGGCCCAGATACGCAGTATTTT. J is TRBJ2-3 and V is TRBV7-9, with 10 positions matching TRBD2. V was pared by 8 bases and J by 4 bases, with 12 bases of the junction left unmatched. CDR3 size: 16 residues. The germline V gene has CDR1 SEHNR and CDR2 FQNEAQ (reference sequence).

By its share, this clonotype is medium-sized. The chain links TRBV29-1 to TRBJ2-3; 10 bases are a match to TRBD1. CDR1 and CDR2 from the germline V gene are SQVTM and ANQGSEA. The CDR3 extends over 14 amino acids. V lost 8 bases, J lost 3 bases, and 8 bases stayed unmatched. The CDR3 bases are TGCAGCCTTTCGGACAGGGGGAGGACAGATACGCAGTATTTT. Translation: CSLSDRGRTDTQYF.

By proportion, this clonotype is medium-sized. The rearrangement uses TRBV20-1 and TRBJ2-1; possibly TRBD2 for D (6 bases). The germline gives CDR1 DFQATT, CDR2 SNEGSKA (reference sequence). CDR3 size: 14 residues. The V end was cut by 6 bases, the J end by 7 bases, with 19 bases between. The CDR3 region has the DNA TGCAGTGCAAACACGGGGGTGGCGCCAAATGAGCAGTTCTTC. As protein: CSANTGVAPNEQFF.

This clonotype is medium-sized within its sample. The J gene is TRBJ2-7, the V gene TRBV2; tentatively, D is TRBD1 (6 bases). Trimming took off 7 bases at V and 2 bases at J, with 9 bases between the two ends. The length of the CDR3 is 12 residues. CDR1 is SNHLY and CDR2 is FYNNEI in the germline V gene. CDR3 sequence: CASTGQTYEQYV. The CDR3 region has the DNA TGTGCCAGCACAGGACAGACCTACGAGCAGTACGTC.

This clonotype is categorized as medium-sized. The rearrangement joins TRBV6-2 or TRBV6-3 to TRBJ1-2; D unclear. This CDR3 contains 13 residues. Germline CDR1 reads MNHEY; CDR2 reads SVGEGT. Trimming shortened V by 0 bases and J by 2 bases, and 4 bases separated the two germline ends. The CDR3 DNA is TGTGCCAGCAGTTACTCCCGGAACTATGGCTACACCTTC. Protein: CASSYSRNYGYTF.